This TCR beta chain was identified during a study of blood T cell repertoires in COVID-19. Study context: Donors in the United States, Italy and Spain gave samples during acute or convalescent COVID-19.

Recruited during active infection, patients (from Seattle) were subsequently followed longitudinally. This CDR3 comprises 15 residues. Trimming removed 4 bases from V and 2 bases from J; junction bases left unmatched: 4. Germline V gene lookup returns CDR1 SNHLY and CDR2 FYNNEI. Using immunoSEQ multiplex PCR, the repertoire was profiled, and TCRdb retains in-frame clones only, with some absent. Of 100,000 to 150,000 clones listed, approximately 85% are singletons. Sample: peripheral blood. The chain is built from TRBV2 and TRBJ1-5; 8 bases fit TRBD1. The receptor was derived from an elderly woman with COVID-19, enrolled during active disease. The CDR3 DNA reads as TGTGCCAGCAGTGCTCAGACAGGGGGCAATCAGCCCCAGCATTTT. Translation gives CASSAQTGGNQPQHF.